This T cell receptor (beta chain) was recovered during a study of OX40 agonist ivuxolimab in advanced cancers. Produced via immunoSEQ multiplex PCR; TCRdb's table is partial and in-frame only. The sample has almost 65,000 clones, 65% to 90% seen once; the top ten hold 0.55% to 0.8%. On cycle 4 day 1 and cycle 7 day 1, as well as at baseline, blood was sampled. The CDR3 is made up of 14 amino acids. Germline CDR1 reads MGHRA; CDR2 reads YSYEKL. Trimming removed 5 bases from V and 1 base from J, with 10 bases in between. As to this clone: Its antigen remains unidentified.

Whole-study results and caveats: Circulating CD4+ and CD8+ T cells showed clonal expansion by week 6 at 0.1 to 3.0 mg/kg.

Specimen: CD4+ or CD8+ T cells sorted from blood, collected in a trial of the OX40 agonist ivuxolimab. The chain has TRBV4-1 and TRBJ2-3; no reliable D call. The source is an adult with an advanced solid tumor such as melanoma, head and neck, liver or kidney cancer. The CDR3 reads CASSFVAGTDTQYF. CDR3 coding DNA: TGCGCCAGCAGCTTTGTAGCCGGCACAGATACGCAGTATTTT.